This T cell receptor beta chain was retrieved from a study of blood T cells in healthy people across ages. Overall study results and limits: Samples with more naive T cells showed higher observed beta diversity.

Alongside a J-beta primer mix, a sample-barcoded 5' primer served in a second PCR lasting roughly 6 to 11 cycles. The template-switch adaptor, which had 12 random nucleotides, put a tag on each cDNA molecule. One entry per CDR3 protein results from TCRdb running MiXCR on the 5' RACE reads. The sample yields over 950,000 distinct CDR3 sequences, around two fifths seen once. A remark on this clonotype: Its target is unknown.

Each individual donor underwent a draw of about 9.9 milliliters of peripheral blood. The CDR3 length is 14 residues. J gave up 7 bases and V 10 bases, and 12 bases lay outside the gene matches. Looked up from germline, CDR1 is MNHEY and CDR2 is SMNVEV (reference sequence). Sequenced material: blood. The chain links TRBV27 to TRBJ2-1; 8 nucleotides align to TRBD1. This sequence originates from a man aged 18 to 35 in good health. CDR3 protein: CATARDRQGNEQFF. DNA for the CDR3: TGTGCCACCGCCCGGGACAGGCAAGGGAATGAGCAGTTCTTC.